This T cell receptor (beta chain) was retrieved from a study of beta chain features in type 1 diabetes. In the study overall: Patients were similar to healthy donors in age and gender (as well as in cell yields).

Concerning this clone: Antigen specificity is unknown.

Only one heparinised blood draw was taken per donor, and its volume averaged around 110 mL. A CD45RO/CCR7/CD25/CD127/CD95/CD27 panel sorted naive, central memory, regulatory and stem cell-like memory CD4+ cells. Points from the study as a whole: When Type 1 diabetes patients were examined, their TCRB CDR3s proved moderately but significantly shorter in all four CD4+ subsets. The study found that naive, central memory and Treg TCRB repertoires appeared more similar in patients than in healthy donors.

Germline trimming cut 3 bases from V and 3 bases from J; bases unmatched to any gene: 5. Germline V lookup: CDR1 MGHRA, CDR2 YSYEKL. This CDR3 spans 16 amino acids. As every portion of the isolated RNA was reverse transcribed, the sequencing read expressed TCRB transcripts. Generated by immunoSEQ multiplex PCR, the TCRdb table keeps only in-frame clones and is missing some. Of around 280,000 clones detected, 15% appear once; the ten largest clones hold approximately 0.015%. The receptor was derived from a man aged 18-30 years with type 1 diabetes. Sequenced sample: naive CD4+ T cells from blood. The chain uses TRBV4-1 and TRBJ2-7, with 13 positions matching TRBD2. CDR3 loop: CASSQGLAGLGYEQYF. The DNA for the CDR3 is TGCGCCAGCAGCCAGGGACTAGCGGGATTAGGCTACGAGCAGTACTTC.